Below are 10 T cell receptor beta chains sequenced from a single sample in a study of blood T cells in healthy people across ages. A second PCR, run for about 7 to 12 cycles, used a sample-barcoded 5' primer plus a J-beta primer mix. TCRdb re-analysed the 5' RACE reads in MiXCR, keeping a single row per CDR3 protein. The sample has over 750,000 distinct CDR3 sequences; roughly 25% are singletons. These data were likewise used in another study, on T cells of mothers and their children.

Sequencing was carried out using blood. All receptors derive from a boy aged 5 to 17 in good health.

The CDR3 protein is CASSQVAESGSPLHF. The DNA for the CDR3 is TGCGCCAGCAGCCAAGTGGCGGAATCGGGTTCACCCCTCCACTTT. The chain links TRBV4-1 to TRBJ1-6; D uncertain. Trimming shortened V by 1 base and J by 9 bases, and 13 bases separated the two germline ends. Germline CDR1 reads MGHRA; CDR2 reads YSYEKL. The CDR3 covers 15 residues.

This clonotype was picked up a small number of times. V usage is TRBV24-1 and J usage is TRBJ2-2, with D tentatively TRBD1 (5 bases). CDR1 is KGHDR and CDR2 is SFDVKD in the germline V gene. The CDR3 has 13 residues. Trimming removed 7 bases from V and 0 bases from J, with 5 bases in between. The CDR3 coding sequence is TGTGCCACCAGGACAGCGAACACCGGGGAGCTGTTTTTT. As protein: CATRTANTGELFF.

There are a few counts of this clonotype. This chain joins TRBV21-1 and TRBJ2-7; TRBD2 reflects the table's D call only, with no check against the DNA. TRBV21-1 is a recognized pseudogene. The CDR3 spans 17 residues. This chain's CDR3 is CASSPSTSGRSGVEQYF. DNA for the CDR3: TGTGCCAGCAGCCCTTCAACTAGCGGAAGAAGCGGTGTCGAGCAGTACTTC.

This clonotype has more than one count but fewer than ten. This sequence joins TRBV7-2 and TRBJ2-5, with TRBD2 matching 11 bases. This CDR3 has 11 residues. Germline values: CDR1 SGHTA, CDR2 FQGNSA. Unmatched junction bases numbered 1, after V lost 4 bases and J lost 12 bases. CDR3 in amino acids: CASSSGLAEYF. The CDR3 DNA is TGTGCCAGCAGCTCGGGACTAGCGGAGTACTTC.

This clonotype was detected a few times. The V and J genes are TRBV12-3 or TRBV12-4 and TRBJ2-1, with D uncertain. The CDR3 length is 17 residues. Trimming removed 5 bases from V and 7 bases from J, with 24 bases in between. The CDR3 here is CASSPSLRVADVNEQFF. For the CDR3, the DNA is TGTGCCAGCAGTCCATCCCTCCGTGTGGCAGATGTAAATGAGCAGTTCTTC.

The CDR3 region is CASSLKLFGGLDYEQYF. The CDR3 DNA is TGTGCCAGCAGTTTAAAGTTGTTCGGGGGGCTCGACTACGAGCAGTACTTC. The chain links TRBV12-3 or TRBV12-4 to TRBJ2-7, with D possibly TRBD2 on 7 matching bases. This CDR3 has 17 amino acids. The V gene lost 2 bases and the J gene lost 3 bases, with 20 bases spanning the gap.

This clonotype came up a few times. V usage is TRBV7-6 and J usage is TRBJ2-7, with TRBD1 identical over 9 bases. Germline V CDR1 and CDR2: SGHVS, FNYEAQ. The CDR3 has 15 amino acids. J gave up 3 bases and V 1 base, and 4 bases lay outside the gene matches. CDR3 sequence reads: CASSLGTGENYEQYF. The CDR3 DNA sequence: TGTGCCAGCAGCTTAGGGACAGGGGAGAACTACGAGCAGTACTTC.

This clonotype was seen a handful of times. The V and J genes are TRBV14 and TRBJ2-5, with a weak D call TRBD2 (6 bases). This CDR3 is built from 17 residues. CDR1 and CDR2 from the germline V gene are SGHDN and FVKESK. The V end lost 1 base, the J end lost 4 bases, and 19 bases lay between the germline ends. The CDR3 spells CASSQVTDWYGGETQYF. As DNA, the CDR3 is TGTGCCAGCAGCCAAGTCACCGATTGGTACGGGGGAGAGACCCAGTACTTC.

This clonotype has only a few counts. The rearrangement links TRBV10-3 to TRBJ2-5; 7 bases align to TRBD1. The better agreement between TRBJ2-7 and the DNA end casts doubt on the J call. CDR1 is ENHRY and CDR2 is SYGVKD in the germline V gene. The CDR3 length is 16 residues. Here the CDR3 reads CAISEGFGTDRYEQYF. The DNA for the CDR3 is TGTGCCATCAGTGAAGGTTTCGGGACAGACCGCTACGAGCAGTACTTC.

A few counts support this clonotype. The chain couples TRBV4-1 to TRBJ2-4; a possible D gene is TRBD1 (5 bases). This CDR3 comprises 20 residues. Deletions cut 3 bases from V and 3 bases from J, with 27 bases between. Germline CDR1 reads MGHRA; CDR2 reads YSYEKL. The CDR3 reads CASSQIGTGGSRNVKNIQYF. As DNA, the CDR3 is TGCGCCAGCAGCCAGATTGGAACAGGCGGAAGCAGGAATGTCAAAAACATTCAGTACTTC.